A selection of T cell receptor beta chains follows, all from one sample in a study of beta chain features in type 1 diabetes. Clones were read by immunoSEQ multiplex PCR, and TCRdb kept only the in-frame ones, dropping some. The sample shows under 55,000 clones, roughly 39% of them seen only once. The sequenced sample was Tregs from blood. Source of these receptors: a man aged 30 to 45 with type 1 diabetes. The CDR3 runs from the conserved cysteine through the conserved F or W. The D gene is left open where the match is weak. A row's size may be missing; if present it is once, few, many or a size class.

D,J,size,V,CDR3,DNA
.,TRBJ2-7,.,TRBV7-3,CASSVSANGSPYEQYF,TGTGCCAGCAGCGTTAGCGCTAACGGCAGTCCCTACGAGCAGTACTTC
.,TRBJ1-6,.,TRBV27,CASSLSPGMESPLHF,TGTGCCAGCAGTTTATCACCAGGGATGGAATCACCCCTCCACTTT
.,TRBJ1-2,.,TRBV7-2,CASSLDGRAYGYTF,TGTGCCAGCAGCTTAGACGGCAGGGCCTATGGCTACACCTTC
.,TRBJ2-3,.,TRBV29-1,CSVEGLSTDTQYF,TGCAGCGTTGAAGGACTGAGCACAGATACGCAGTATTTT
TRBD2,TRBJ2-3,.,TRBV7-7,CASRPAGGHEGDTQYF,TGTGCTAGCAGACCAGCGGGAGGCCACGAGGGAGATACGCAGTATTTT
TRBD1,TRBJ2-4,few,TRBV7-9,CASSLQGQGAGNIQYF,TGTGCCAGCAGCTTACAGGGACAGGGGGCGGGAAACATTCAGTACTTC
.,TRBJ2-7,.,TRBV27,CASSLQGAESSYEQYF,TGTGCCAGCAGTTTGCAAGGGGCCGAAAGCTCCTACGAGCAGTACTTC
TRBD1,TRBJ2-6,.,TRBV9,CASSAQGAWFGANVLTF,TGTGCCAGCAGCGCACAGGGGGCTTGGTTTGGGGCCAACGTCCTGACTTTC
TRBD1,TRBJ2-5,.,TRBV18,CASSPGTGGEETQYF,TGTGCCAGCTCACCCGGGACAGGGGGCGAAGAGACCCAGTACTTC
.,TRBJ2-1,.,TRBV2,CASRLNVYTNEQFF,TGTGCCAGCCGACTTAACGTATACACCAATGAGCAGTTCTTC
.,TRBJ2-7,.,TRBV9,CASSVGATYEQYF,TGTGCCAGCAGCGTAGGGGCCACCTACGAGCAGTACTTC
TRBD2,TRBJ2-2,few,TRBV6-5,CASSPLAGNTGELFF,TGTGCCAGCAGCCCACTAGCGGGGAACACCGGGGAGCTGTTTTTT
.,TRBJ1-1,.,TRBV5-4,CASSPTGTRNTEAFF,TGTGCCAGCAGCCCTACCGGGACAAGGAACACTGAAGCTTTCTTT
TRBD2,TRBJ2-1,.,TRBV5-1,CASSFSGSSYNEQFF,TGCGCCAGCAGCTTTAGCGGGAGCTCCTACAATGAGCAGTTCTTC
.,TRBJ1-1,few,TRBV7-2,CASSQDQGTEAFF,TGTGCCAGCAGCCAAGATCAGGGCACTGAAGCTTTCTTT
TRBD2,TRBJ2-1,.,TRBV19,CASETSGSSQFF,TGTGCCAGCGAGACTAGCGGGAGTTCGCAGTTCTTC
TRBD1,TRBJ2-5,few,TRBV15,CATSSGTGVSETQYF,TGTGCCACCAGCAGTGGGACAGGGGTTTCGGAGACCCAGTACTTC
TRBD2,TRBJ2-2,.,TRBV7-2,CASSSRTSGSLYTGELFF,TGTGCCAGCAGCTCGCGGACTAGCGGGAGTTTATACACCGGGGAGCTGTTTTTT
.,TRBJ2-1,.,TRBV5-4,CASSNPGGISYNEQFF,TGTGCCAGCAGCAACCCTGGGGGGATCTCCTACAATGAGCAGTTCTTC
.,TRBJ1-5,few,TRBV5-8,CASSRDRNQPQHF,TGTGCCAGCAGCCGAGACAGGAACCAGCCCCAGCATTTT
.,TRBJ2-3,.,TRBV7-9,CASSLVRGITTDTQYF,TGTGCCAGCAGCTTAGTTCGTGGCATTACAACAGATACGCAGTATTTT
.,TRBJ2-1,few,TRBV5-1,CASSSGSTYNEQFF,TGCGCCAGCAGCAGCGGATCCACCTACAATGAGCAGTTCTTC
TRBD2,TRBJ2-3,few,TRBV18,CASSPREASTDTQYF,TGTGCCAGCTCACCTCGGGAGGCTAGCACAGATACGCAGTATTTT
.,TRBJ2-7,few,TRBV28,CASTLRSSYEQYF,TGTGCCAGCACGCTAAGAAGCTCCTACGAGCAGTACTTC
TRBD1,TRBJ2-5,few,TRBV28,CASSLRTGDYETQYF,TGTGCCAGCAGTCTAAGGACAGGGGATTACGAGACCCAGTACTTC
TRBD1,TRBJ1-1,few,TRBV10-3,CAISNRGGGTEAFF,TGTGCCATCTCTAACAGGGGGGGTGGGACTGAAGCTTTCTTT
.,TRBJ2-1,.,TRBV19,CASSDRLTSSSYNEQFF,TGTGCCAGTAGTGACCGACTTACTTCGAGCTCCTACAATGAGCAGTTCTTC
.,TRBJ2-1,few,TRBV19,CASSIDGGEEFF,TGTGCCAGTAGTATAGACGGCGGCGAGGAGTTCTTC
TRBD2,TRBJ2-3,few,TRBV11-3,CASSLDLSGITDTQYF,TGTGCCAGCAGCTTAGACCTTAGCGGGATCACAGATACGCAGTATTTT
.,TRBJ2-5,few,TRBV19,CASTSRAGYQETQYF,TGTGCCAGCACCTCCCGGGCGGGGTACCAAGAGACCCAGTACTTC
TRBD2,TRBJ2-3,.,TRBV18,CASSPRTSGNGDTQYF,TGTGCCAGCTCACCGAGGACTAGCGGGAATGGAGATACGCAGTATTTT
TRBD1,TRBJ2-5,few,TRBV7-9,CASSQDRGAQETQYF,TGTGCCAGCAGCCAGGACAGGGGAGCCCAAGAGACCCAGTACTTC
TRBD2,TRBJ2-7,.,TRBV7-2,CASSLGLAGGIEQYF,TGTGCCAGCAGCCTTGGACTAGCGGGGGGGATCGAGCAGTACTTC
.,TRBJ2-1,once,TRBV7-3,CASSLTVAHSSYNEQFF,TGTGCCAGCAGCTTAACAGTCGCGCACAGCTCCTACAATGAGCAGTTCTTC
TRBD1,TRBJ1-1,.,TRBV29-1,CSGGGTGGDRAFF,TGCAGCGGGGGGGGGACAGGGGGCGATCGTGCTTTCTTT
TRBD1,TRBJ2-5,.,TRBV25-1,CASSDSTGQTKGETQYF,TGTGCCAGCAGTGACTCCACGGGACAGACCAAGGGGGAGACCCAGTACTTC
.,TRBJ2-2,few,TRBV28,CASSTPSRAGELFF,TGTGCCAGCAGTACCCCCTCCAGGGCCGGGGAGCTGTTTTTT
TRBD1,TRBJ2-7,few,TRBV6-5,CASSWDSFSYEQYF,TGTGCCAGCTCCTGGGACAGCTTCTCCTACGAGCAGTACTTC
TRBD1,TRBJ2-7,.,TRBV29-1,CSVVWDRSSYEQYF,TGCAGCGTTGTCTGGGACAGAAGCTCCTACGAGCAGTACTTC
TRBD1,TRBJ1-2,.,TRBV28,CASIKYRGDGYTF,TGTGCCAGCATTAAATACAGGGGGGACGGCTACACCTTC
.,TRBJ1-1,.,TRBV7-3,CASSATGTNTEAFF,TGTGCCAGCAGCGCTACAGGGACGAACACTGAAGCTTTCTTT
TRBD1,TRBJ2-3,.,TRBV28,CASSPLDRENSDTQYF,TGTGCCAGCAGTCCATTGGACAGGGAGAATTCAGATACGCAGTATTTT
TRBD2,TRBJ2-3,few,TRBV18,CASSRGLAGDLTQYF,TGTGCCAGCTCACGAGGACTAGCGGGAGATTTAACGCAGTATTTT
.,TRBJ2-6,.,TRBV7-2,CASSFRGSGANVLTF,TGTGCCAGCAGCTTCCGGGGCTCTGGGGCCAACGTCCTGACTTTC
.,TRBJ2-5,.,TRBV7-2,CASSLGGGGETQYF,TGTGCCAGCAGCTTAGGAGGTGGCGGGGAGACCCAGTACTTC